These 9 T cell receptor beta chains were sequenced from one sample in a study of control samples from healthy donors and cancer patients. The method was immunoSEQ multiplex PCR; TCRdb's version includes in-frame clones alone and lacks a portion of them. The sample has roughly 55,000 clones, 88% seen once. The sample was blood. Every receptor here comes from a man in his forties or fifties in good health.

This clone was seen only once. The V gene is TRBV27, the J gene TRBJ1-4, with D tentatively TRBD1 (5 bases). Germline V gives CDR1 MNHEY, CDR2 SMNVEV (reference sequence). The CDR3 consists of 17 residues. Trimming took 4 bases from V and 4 from J, leaving 19 bases between them. The CDR3 nucleotides are TGTGCCAGCAGTTCCCTAGGTACAGGAAGAAATAATGAAAAACTGTTTTTT. It codes for CASSSLGTGRNNEKLFF.

CDR3 bases: TGTGCCAGCAGCCAAAGGCCCCTCGGACGCCAGAGCTCCTATAATTCACCCCTCCACTTT. Protein product: CASSQRPLGRQSSYNSPLHF. The J gene is TRBJ1-6, the V gene TRBV7-8; D not certain. This CDR3 is built from 20 residues. CDR1 and CDR2 (germline): SGHVS, FQNEAQ. V gave up 5 bases and J gave up 0 bases, with 23 bases separating them.

Within the sample, this clone is large. For the CDR3, the DNA is TGTGCCAGCAGCTATAGCGGGAGTTACGAGCAGTACTTC. Its translation: CASSYSGSYEQYF. This chain links TRBV11-2 with TRBJ2-7; 9 bases map to TRBD2. CDR3 length: 13 residues. CDR1 SGHAT and CDR2 FQNNGV come from the germline V gene. Trimming at V came to 4 bases and at J to 4 bases, leaving 2 bases not matched to a gene.

This clone was detected only a few times. This chain connects TRBV4-2 to TRBJ1-3, with D unclear. This CDR3 contains 17 residues. The germline V and J ends were trimmed by 0 bases and 0 bases, with 12 bases remaining between them. Germline lookup yields CDR1 LGHNA and CDR2 YNFKEQ. The CDR3 loop reads CASSQDRLQVSGNTIYF. The CDR3 coding sequence is TGTGCCAGCAGCCAAGACCGACTGCAAGTCTCTGGAAACACCATATATTTT.

The rearrangement uses TRBV5-1 and TRBJ1-1, with 8 bases fitting TRBD1. Germline V lookup: CDR1 SGHRS, CDR2 YFSETQ. V was clipped by 4 bases and J by 2 bases; unmatched bases: 7. The CDR3 extends over 15 amino acids. CDR3 protein: CASSTKTGANTEAFF. The CDR3 bases are TGCGCCAGCAGCACGAAGACAGGGGCAAACACTGAAGCTTTCTTT.

The chain joins TRBV7-3 to TRBJ2-1; 7 bases align to TRBD2. Germline V gives CDR1 SGHTA, CDR2 FQGTGA. J lost 1 base, V lost 2 bases, and 2 bases had no gene match. The CDR3 sequence is 15 residues long. The CDR3 is CASSLGLGSYNEQFF. The CDR3 DNA reads as TGTGCCAGCAGCTTAGGACTAGGTTCCTACAATGAGCAGTTCTTC.

The chain has TRBV14 and TRBJ1-3; D remains unclear. Trimming pared 8 bases from V and 0 bases from J, leaving 11 bases between. The CDR3 extends over 14 amino acids. Per germline, CDR1 SGHDN and CDR2 FVKESK. The CDR3 sequence: CASRTWDSGNTIYF. As DNA, the CDR3 is TGTGCCAGCCGCACTTGGGACTCTGGAAACACCATATATTTT.

The V call is TRBV9, the J call TRBJ1-6; the D is unclear. V was pared by 0 bases and J by 8 bases, with 12 bases between. This CDR3 has 15 amino acids. Germline V gene data show CDR1 as SGDLS and CDR2 as YYNGEE. CDR3 bases: TGTGCCAGCAGCGTAGAGGTAGGGTCCGATTCACCCCTCCACTTT. Its translation is CASSVEVGSDSPLHF. The whole variable domain, filled in from reference TRBV9 and TRBJ1-6, reads DSGVTQTPKHLITATGQRVTLRCSPRSGDLSVYWYQQSLDQGLQFLIQYYNGEERAKGNILERFSAQQFPDLHSELNLSSLELGDSALYFCASSVEVGSDSPLHFGNGTRLTVT.

The genes are TRBV6-1 and TRBJ1-1; 9 bases are shared with TRBD1. Trimming removed 4 bases from V and 2 bases from J; junction bases left unmatched: 8. The CDR3 extends over 16 amino acids. Germline CDR1 and CDR2: MNHNS and SASEGT. This CDR3 is CASSVTRTGANTEAFF. The CDR3 coding sequence is TGTGCCAGCAGTGTAACGAGGACAGGGGCTAACACTGAAGCTTTCTTT.